Listed here is a single TCR beta chain. Its antigen remains unidentified. The CDR3 is 13 amino acids. The germline V gene has CDR1 KGHSH and CDR2 LQKENI. V was shortened by 6 bases and J by 2 bases, with 11 bases between the two germline ends. Profiled with immunoSEQ multiplex PCR; TCRdb holds only in-frame clones, not every one. Seen here are about 59,000 clones, roughly 84% observed once, and the top ten hold around 7.8%. These data belong to a study of T cell responses to AZD1222 COVID-19 vaccine. General study findings and limits: A rise in Spike-specific TCR breadth and depth followed two AZD1222 doses.

Here the sequenced sample was peripheral blood, taken on day 0 of AZD1222 vaccination. This TCR was recovered from an adult in good health. The chain uses TRBV18 and TRBJ2-7; possible D gene TRBD2, 6 bases. This CDR3 is CASSRGLTYEQYF. DNA of the CDR3: TGTGCCAGCTCGCGGGGATTGACCTACGAGCAGTACTTC.